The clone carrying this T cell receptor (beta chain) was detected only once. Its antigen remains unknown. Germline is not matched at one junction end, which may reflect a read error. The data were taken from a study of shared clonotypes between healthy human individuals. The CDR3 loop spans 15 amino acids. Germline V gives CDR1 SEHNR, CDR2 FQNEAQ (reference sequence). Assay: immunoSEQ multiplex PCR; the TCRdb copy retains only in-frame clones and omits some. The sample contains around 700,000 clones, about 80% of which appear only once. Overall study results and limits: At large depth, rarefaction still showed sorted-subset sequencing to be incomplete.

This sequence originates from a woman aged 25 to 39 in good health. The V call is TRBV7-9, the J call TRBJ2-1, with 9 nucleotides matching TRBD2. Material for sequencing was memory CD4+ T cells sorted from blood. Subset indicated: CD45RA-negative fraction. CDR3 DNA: TGTGCCAGCAGCTTAGCGCAAAGGCTAGCGGGATCCGCGCTCTTC. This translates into CASSLAQRLAGSALF.